Listed below are T cell receptor beta chains from one sample, sequenced in a study of blood T cells in healthy people across ages. TCRdb reanalysed the 5' RACE reads using MiXCR and keeps one entry per CDR3 protein. This table has 700,000 to 900,000 distinct CDR3 sequences, about 53% appearing once. The specimen was blood. The origin of the receptors is an elderly man in good health. Each CDR3 is given with its conserved first and last residue. Each record gives: V gene, J gene, clone size, D gene, CDR3 protein, CDR3 DNA. A D gene is named only where the DNA matches it firmly. Expanded clones are given a class, and other clones once, few, many or no size at all.

v_gene: TRBV5-1; j_gene: TRBJ2-1; abundance: few; d_gene: NA; CDR3aa: CASSVGLGGEQFF; CDR3nt: TGCGCCAGCAGCGTCGGACTCGGCGGTGAGCAGTTCTTC
v_gene: TRBV7-2; j_gene: TRBJ2-7; abundance: NA; d_gene: NA; CDR3aa: CASSLAGIDEQYF; CDR3nt: TGTGCCAGCAGCTTAGCAGGTATCGACGAGCAGTACTTC
v_gene: TRBV27; j_gene: TRBJ2-7; abundance: NA; d_gene: NA; CDR3aa: CASRNWGSSYEQYF; CDR3nt: TGTGCCAGCAGAAACTGGGGCAGCTCCTACGAGCAGTACTTC
v_gene: TRBV3-1; j_gene: TRBJ2-1; abundance: NA; d_gene: NA; CDR3aa: CASSTDRLVNEQFF; CDR3nt: TGTGCCAGCAGTACTGACAGGCTTGTCAATGAGCAGTTCTTC
v_gene: TRBV11-1; j_gene: TRBJ2-1; abundance: NA; d_gene: TRBD2; CDR3aa: CASRHDGTSSYNEQFF; CDR3nt: TGTGCCAGCAGACACGACGGGACTAGCTCCTACAATGAGCAGTTCTTC
v_gene: TRBV18; j_gene: TRBJ2-7; abundance: NA; d_gene: TRBD1; CDR3aa: CASSQTGTGPYEQYF; CDR3nt: TGTGCCAGCTCACAGACCGGGACAGGGCCCTACGAGCAGTACTTC
v_gene: TRBV7-9; j_gene: TRBJ2-7; abundance: NA; d_gene: TRBD1; CDR3aa: CASSPDRGLYEQYF; CDR3nt: TGTGCCAGCAGCCCGGACAGGGGGCTCTACGAGCAGTACTTC
v_gene: TRBV29-1; j_gene: TRBJ2-7; abundance: few; d_gene: TRBD1; CDR3aa: CSVWGTGLGEQYF; CDR3nt: TGCAGCGTTTGGGGGACAGGCCTCGGCGAGCAGTACTTC
v_gene: TRBV7-3; j_gene: TRBJ2-1; abundance: once; d_gene: NA; CDR3aa: CASSPFGTPSYNEQFF; CDR3nt: TGTGCCAGCAGCCCTTTCGGGACACCATCCTACAATGAGCAGTTCTTC
v_gene: TRBV7-9; j_gene: TRBJ1-1; abundance: NA; d_gene: NA; CDR3aa: CASSLPKEAFF; CDR3nt: TGTGCCAGCAGCTTACCCAAGGAAGCTTTCTTT
v_gene: TRBV10-3; j_gene: TRBJ2-1; abundance: few; d_gene: TRBD1; CDR3aa: CAIGQANEQFF; CDR3nt: TGTGCCATCGGACAGGCCAATGAGCAGTTCTTC
v_gene: TRBV5-1; j_gene: TRBJ1-1; abundance: NA; d_gene: TRBD1; CDR3aa: CASSADRGLLNTEAFF; CDR3nt: TGCGCCAGCAGCGCCGACAGGGGGCTGTTGAACACTGAAGCTTTCTTT
v_gene: TRBV25-1; j_gene: TRBJ2-7; abundance: NA; d_gene: NA; CDR3aa: CASSDSPGNGTIYEQYF; CDR3nt: TGTGCCAGCAGTGACTCACCTGGTAACGGGACAATATACGAGCAGTACTTC
v_gene: TRBV9; j_gene: TRBJ2-1; abundance: many; d_gene: NA; CDR3aa: CASSVALDYNEQFF; CDR3nt: TGTGCCAGCAGCGTAGCTCTGGACTACAATGAGCAGTTCTTC
v_gene: TRBV2; j_gene: TRBJ1-6; abundance: NA; d_gene: NA; CDR3aa: CASSGQNSPPHF; CDR3nt: TGTGCCAGCAGTGGGCAGAATTCACCCCCCCACTTT
v_gene: TRBV20-1; j_gene: TRBJ2-1; abundance: once; d_gene: TRBD2; CDR3aa: CSATSGVRGLAGAAEQFF; CDR3nt: TGCAGTGCTACAAGTGGAGTGAGGGGACTAGCGGGAGCGGCTGAGCAGTTCTTC
v_gene: TRBV7-9; j_gene: TRBJ1-5; abundance: NA; d_gene: NA; CDR3aa: CASSRGANQPQHF; CDR3nt: TGTGCCAGCAGCCGGGGGGCCAATCAGCCCCAGCATTTT
v_gene: TRBV11-1; j_gene: TRBJ2-5; abundance: NA; d_gene: NA; CDR3aa: CASSFRPGNEQYF; CDR3nt: TGTGCCAGCAGCTTCCGTCCGGGCAATGAGCAGTACTTC
v_gene: TRBV4-1; j_gene: TRBJ2-7; abundance: NA; d_gene: NA; CDR3aa: CASSQDPGPPGYEQYF; CDR3nt: TGCGCCAGCAGCCAAGATCCCGGACCCCCCGGGTACGAGCAGTACTTC
v_gene: TRBV12-3/TRBV12-4; j_gene: TRBJ2-7; abundance: NA; d_gene: NA; CDR3aa: CASSLPRRDPYEQYF; CDR3nt: TGTGCCAGCAGCTTACCCCGGAGGGACCCCTACGAGCAGTACTTC
v_gene: TRBV25-1; j_gene: TRBJ1-5; abundance: NA; d_gene: NA; CDR3aa: CASSETKGGSQPQHF; CDR3nt: TGTGCCAGCAGTGAAACGAAAGGGGGGAGTCAGCCCCAGCATTTT
v_gene: TRBV6-5; j_gene: TRBJ2-7; abundance: NA; d_gene: NA; CDR3aa: CASSPVPGEQYF; CDR3nt: TGTGCCAGCAGCCCCGTGCCGGGCGAGCAGTACTTC
v_gene: TRBV5-1; j_gene: TRBJ2-6; abundance: NA; d_gene: NA; CDR3aa: CASSLGGTTSGANVLTF; CDR3nt: TGCGCCAGCAGCTTGGGGGGCACCACCTCTGGGGCCAACGTCCTGACTTTC
v_gene: TRBV11-2; j_gene: TRBJ2-5; abundance: NA; d_gene: NA; CDR3aa: CASSLNREQTQYF; CDR3nt: TGTGCCAGCAGCTTAAACAGGGAGCAGACCCAGTACTTC
v_gene: TRBV5-6; j_gene: TRBJ2-3; abundance: few; d_gene: NA; CDR3aa: CASSFEGPSRYAYF; CDR3nt: TGTGCCAGCAGCTTCGAGGGTCCCTCCAGATACGCGTATTTT
v_gene: TRBV2; j_gene: TRBJ2-3; abundance: NA; d_gene: NA; CDR3aa: CASSDPGVGRYAYF; CDR3nt: TGTGCCAGCAGTGACCCCGGGGTCGGGAGATACGCGTATTTT
v_gene: TRBV5-5; j_gene: TRBJ1-1; abundance: NA; d_gene: NA; CDR3aa: CASSLVLGRGNTEAFF; CDR3nt: TGTGCCAGCAGCTTGGTACTCGGCAGGGGGAACACTGAAGCTTTCTTT